Following are 27 T cell receptor beta chains from one sample sequenced in a study of T cell responses to AZD1222 COVID-19 vaccine. Some clones are missing from TCRdb's copy, which holds only in-frame ones; the method was immunoSEQ multiplex PCR. The sample contains fewer than 150,000 clones, 92% of which appear only once. The sample in question was peripheral blood, obtained on day 0 of AZD1222 vaccination. These TCRs come from an adult in good health.

The V and J genes are TRBV23-1 and TRBJ1-4; possible D gene TRBD1, 5 bases. TRBV23-1 falls under the ORF class, with uncertain function. There are 17 residues in the CDR3. V shed 0 bases and J shed 4 bases, with 15 bases lying between them. CDR3 region: CASSQSVKAGINEKLFF. CDR3 bases: TGCGCCAGCAGTCAATCAGTTAAGGCAGGGATTAATGAAAAACTGTTTTTT.

The chain recombines TRBV5-1 with TRBJ2-7, with a weak D call TRBD1 (6 bases). Germline V gives CDR1 SGHRS, CDR2 YFSETQ. CDR3 length equals 15 residues. Trimming removed 0 bases from V and 3 bases from J, with 13 bases in between. CDR3 nucleotides: TGCGCCAGCAGCTTGGCCGGGACACCCGGCTACGAGCAGTACTTC. Translation gives CASSLAGTPGYEQYF.

The chain uses TRBV5-8 and TRBJ2-2; perhaps TRBD1 as D (6 bases). V lost 7 bases to trimming and J lost 2 bases, with 9 bases between them. Germline values: CDR1 SGHTS, CDR2 YDEGEE. The CDR3 length is 13 residues. The CDR3 reads CASDRKNTGELFF. The CDR3 DNA follows: TGTGCCAGCGACAGGAAAAACACCGGGGAGCTGTTTTTT.

The rearrangement links TRBV6-6 to TRBJ1-2; TRBD1 agrees at 7 bases. Losses at the gene ends were 0 bases for V and 7 bases for J; bases not matched to a gene: 5. This CDR3 has 14 residues. Per the germline V gene, CDR1 is MNHNY and CDR2 is SVGAGI (reference sequence). This CDR3 is CASSYSKGAAGYTF. The CDR3 bases are TGTGCCAGCAGTTACTCAAAGGGGGCGGCTGGCTACACCTTC.

A few counts support this clone. J is TRBJ1-6 and V is TRBV6-2 or TRBV6-3, with D unresolved. The CDR3 runs to 12 residues. The V and J ends lost 3 bases and 10 bases respectively, with 7 bases between them. Germline V CDR1 and CDR2: MNHEY, SVGEGT. The CDR3 DNA sequence: TGTGCCAGCAGTTATTCGGAGTCACCCCTCCACTTT. Protein product: CASSYSESPLHF.

V gene TRBV6-2 or TRBV6-3 combines with J gene TRBJ1-1; 8 bases match TRBD1. From germline, CDR1 is MNHEY and CDR2 SVGEGT. Trimming removed 5 bases from V and 6 bases from J; junction bases left unmatched: 5. The CDR3 has 13 amino acids. The CDR3 here is CASSDGQGAEAFF. In DNA form, the CDR3 reads TGTGCCAGCAGTGACGGACAGGGAGCTGAAGCTTTCTTT.

The gene calls are TRBV3-1 (or the pseudogene TRBV3-2) and TRBJ1-6; D is uncertain. Looked up from germline, CDR1 is LGHDT and CDR2 is YNNKEL (reference sequence). This CDR3 contains 15 residues. Trimming left V 1 base short and J 4 bases short, with 8 bases between. The CDR3 sequence: CASSQGSFYNSPLHF. In DNA form, the CDR3 reads TGTGCCAGCAGCCAAGGGTCATTTTATAATTCACCCCTCCACTTT.

CDR3 nucleotide sequence: TGTGCCAGCAGCTTAGGTCGATGGGACAGGGGGCTATTTTCTGGAAACACCATATATTTT. This encodes CASSLGRWDRGLFSGNTIYF. This chain joins TRBV7-6 and TRBJ1-3; 12 positions agree with TRBD1. CDR3 size: 20 residues. J was trimmed by 1 base and V by 1 base; bases with no gene match: 11. Germline V CDR1 and CDR2: SGHVS, FNYEAQ. Complete variable domain (other parts from reference TRBV7-6 and TRBJ1-3): GAGVSQSPRYKVTKRGQDVALRCDPISGHVSLYWYRQALGQGPEFLTYFNYEAQQDKSGLPNDRFSAERPEGSISTLTIQRTEQRDSAMYRCASSLGRWDRGLFSGNTIYFGEGSWLTVV.

The gene calls are TRBV29-1 and TRBJ2-1; 9 nucleotides agree with TRBD1. The CDR3 is made up of 17 amino acids. The junction had 8 bases not matched to a gene; V was cut back by 0 bases and J by 2 bases. Germline loops: CDR1 SQVTM, CDR2 ANQGSEA. The CDR3 protein is CSVEDISRTGAYNEQFF. CDR3 DNA sequence: TGCAGCGTTGAAGATATCTCCCGGACAGGGGCCTACAATGAGCAGTTCTTC.

V gene TRBV5-4 combines with J gene TRBJ2-1; 8 bases fit TRBD2. The length of the CDR3 is 15 residues. Per the germline V gene, CDR1 is SGHNT and CDR2 is YYREEE (reference sequence). V lost 5 bases to trimming and J lost 8 bases; unmatched junction nucleotides: 12. For the CDR3, the DNA is TGTGCCAGCAGTTGGGGGCAGCGGGAGAAGCATGAGCAGTTCTTC. It codes for CASSWGQREKHEQFF.

The chain uses TRBV12-5 and TRBJ2-7, with TRBD1 matching over 12 bases. V was pared by 4 bases and J by 4 bases, with 5 bases of the junction left unmatched. CDR1 LGHNT and CDR2 FRNRAP come from the germline V gene. The CDR3 sequence is 15 residues long. In DNA form, the CDR3 reads TGTGCTAGTGGTTCCCGGGACAGGGGGCCGTACGAGCAGTACTTC. Protein sequence: CASGSRDRGPYEQYF.

This chain joins TRBV10-2 and TRBJ1-4, with D unresolved. The ends were cut back, 3 bases at V and 9 bases at J, with 14 bases in the middle. Per germline, CDR1 WSHSY and CDR2 SAAADI. This CDR3 has 14 residues. The CDR3 region is CASSDGSLLQKLFF. Here the CDR3 DNA reads TGCGCCAGCAGTGACGGGAGCCTTCTTCAAAAACTGTTTTTT.

The chain couples TRBV27 to TRBJ1-5; the D gene is possibly TRBD1 (5 bases). V was clipped by 2 bases and J by 6 bases, with 5 bases between them. The CDR3 is made up of 12 amino acids. Germline V lookup: CDR1 MNHEY, CDR2 SMNVEV (reference sequence). CDR3: CASSLGGQPQHF. DNA for the CDR3: TGTGCCAGCAGTTTAGGGGGTCAGCCCCAGCATTTT.

The chain is built from TRBV19 and TRBJ2-7; D call uncertain. This CDR3 has 14 amino acids. V was shortened by 8 bases and J by 2 bases, with 16 bases between the two germline ends. Germline loops: CDR1 LNHDA, CDR2 SQIVND (reference sequence). DNA for the CDR3: TGTGCCAGTTCGTTATCGTCCACGACCTACGAGCAGTACTTC. Translation gives CASSLSSTTYEQYF.

The rearrangement links TRBV6-2 or TRBV6-3 to TRBJ1-1; D not resolved. This CDR3 is built from 13 residues. Trimming shortened V by 5 bases and J by 5 bases, and 12 bases separated the two germline ends. Germline V gene sequence: CDR1 MNHEY, CDR2 SVGEGT. The CDR3 DNA reads as TGTGCCAGCAGTCCCCCCTTAGGGACTGAAGCTTTCTTT. Its translation is CASSPPLGTEAFF.

This clone was detected only once. The chain combines TRBV6-5 with TRBJ1-4; a possible D gene is TRBD1 (5 bases). V gave up 4 bases and J gave up 7 bases, with 19 bases separating them. Germline V gives CDR1 MNHEY, CDR2 SVGAGI. CDR3 length: 16 residues. CDR3 nucleotide sequence: TGTGCCAGCAGTTCGTACGACGGGCGTAGGGGTGAAAAACTGTTTTTT. Protein product: CASSSYDGRRGEKLFF.

V and J are TRBV7-2 and TRBJ1-1; perhaps TRBD1 as D (5 bases). This CDR3 is 15 amino acids long. The ends were cut back, 0 bases at V and 5 bases at J, with 13 bases in the middle. Germline loops: CDR1 SGHTA, CDR2 FQGNSA. CDR3 nucleotides: TGTGCCAGCAGCTTAGCGGGGGAGGTGGGTACTGAAGCTTTCTTT. Amino acids: CASSLAGEVGTEAFF. The full variable domain, with the rest looked up from reference TRBV7-2 and TRBJ1-1, is GAGVSQSPSNKVTEKGKDVELRCDPISGHTALYWYRQSLGQGLEFLIYFQGNSAPDKSGLPSDRFSAERTGGSVSTLTIQRTQQEDSAVYLCASSLAGEVGTEAFFGQGTRLTVV.

The count of this clone is one. This rearrangement joins TRBV30 to TRBJ1-4, with unresolved D. Looked up from germline, CDR1 is GTSNPN and CDR2 is SVGIG (reference sequence). The CDR3 has 13 residues. V lost 7 bases, J lost 4 bases, and 13 bases lay in between. CDR3 amino acids: CAYHGDYNEKLFF. CDR3 bases: TGTGCCTACCACGGGGATTATAATGAAAAACTGTTTTTT.

This sequence joins TRBV7-2 and TRBJ1-3; a weak D match, TRBD1 (6 bases). The germline V and J ends were trimmed by 8 bases and 8 bases, with 22 bases remaining between them. Germline V gene lookup returns CDR1 SGHTA and CDR2 FQGNSA. The CDR3 runs to 15 residues. CDR3 loop: CASLMGGGAFDTIYF. Written as DNA, the CDR3 is TGTGCCAGCCTAATGGGCGGGGGCGCTTTCGACACCATATATTTT.

CDR3 coding DNA: TGCGCCAGCAGCCAAGATCTAACCAGGGTTGGGAATGGCTACACCTTC. This encodes CASSQDLTRVGNGYTF. J is TRBJ1-2 and V is TRBV4-3, with a tentative D call TRBD1 (5 bases). CDR3 length equals 16 residues. V lost 0 bases, J lost 6 bases, and 17 bases lay in between. Germline CDR1 LGHNA, CDR2 YSLEER.

The CDR3 region has the DNA TGTGCCAGCCTCAGGGGCGGGGGGTCATACAATGAGCAGTTCTTC. It specifies CASLRGGGSYNEQFF. This chain joins TRBV2 and TRBJ2-1; 8 nucleotides align to TRBD2. V lost 8 bases, J lost 4 bases, and 10 bases stayed unmatched. Germline V gives CDR1 SNHLY, CDR2 FYNNEI. The CDR3 spans 15 residues.

This clone has a single count. V usage is TRBV27 and J usage is TRBJ2-1, with D possibly being TRBD1 (6 bases). Between the trimmed V and J ends, which lost 6 bases and 4 bases, there was a span of 7 bases. This CDR3 spans 12 amino acids. Germline V gene lookup returns CDR1 MNHEY and CDR2 SMNVEV (reference sequence). The CDR3 nucleotides are TGTGCCAGCAGAGACAGGTACAATGAGCAGTTCTTC. Its protein product is CASRDRYNEQFF.

V gene TRBV6-2 or TRBV6-3 combines with J gene TRBJ2-3; 10 bases match TRBD2. This CDR3 comprises 16 residues. Germline V gene sequence: CDR1 MNHEY, CDR2 SVGEGT. V was pared by 5 bases and J by 4 bases, with 9 bases of the junction left unmatched. This chain's CDR3 is CASSLLAGEGPDTQYF. CDR3 sequence (DNA): TGTGCCAGCAGTCTTCTAGCGGGGGAGGGCCCAGATACGCAGTATTTT.

CDR3 in amino acids: CASSGGGDYEQYF. In DNA form, the CDR3 reads TGTGCCAGCAGCGGCGGGGGAGACTACGAGCAGTACTTC. J is TRBJ2-7 and V is TRBV5-4; 7 bases are shared with TRBD2. CDR1 SGHNT and CDR2 YYREEE come from the germline V gene (reference sequence). V gave up 4 bases and J gave up 3 bases; unmatched junction bases: 4. This CDR3 has 13 residues. The variable domain in full, completed from reference TRBV5-4 and TRBJ2-7, reads ETGVTQSPTHLIKTRGQQVTLRCSSQSGHNTVSWYQQALGQGPQFIFQYYREEENGRGNFPPRFSGLQFPNYSSELNVNALELDDSALYLCASSGGGDYEQYFGPGTRLTVT.

The chain is built from TRBV25-1 and TRBJ2-7; 10 bases are shared with TRBD1. This CDR3 has 14 amino acids. Per germline, CDR1 MGHDK and CDR2 SYGVNS. J lost 6 bases, V lost 7 bases, and 9 bases had no gene match. The CDR3 loop reads CASTKPDRGGEQYF. The CDR3 region has the DNA TGTGCCAGCACCAAACCGGACAGGGGGGGCGAGCAGTACTTC.

This clone was detected once. The J gene is TRBJ1-2, the V gene TRBV25-1; the D gene is possibly TRBD1 (5 bases). This CDR3 is built from 14 residues. Germline values: CDR1 MGHDK, CDR2 SYGVNS. With 3 bases removed from V and 0 bases from J, the gap between germline ends came to 8 bases. CDR3 DNA sequence: TGTGCCAGCAGTGAGCAGGGAGCTAACTATGGCTACACCTTC. Protein: CASSEQGANYGYTF.

The chain couples TRBV10-1 to TRBJ2-7; no clear D. This CDR3 is built from 13 residues. Germline CDR1 and CDR2: WNHNN and SYGVQD (reference sequence). V shed 4 bases and J shed 2 bases, with 9 bases lying between them. CDR3 sequence (DNA): TGCGCCAGCAGTGGACAAACAACCTACGAGCAGTACTTC. Protein sequence: CASSGQTTYEQYF.